This is a list of T cell receptor beta chains from one sample in a study of T cells in Graves' hyperthyroidism and ophthalmopathy. TCRdb reprocessed the multiplex PCR reads with MiXCR, giving one entry per CDR3 protein. Counted here are 500,000 to 650,000 distinct CDR3 sequences, less than 20% occurring once; the ten biggest clones make up about 45%. Sequencing input: blood. Every receptor here comes from a man in his forties or fifties with Graves' ophthalmopathy. The CDR3 runs from the conserved cysteine through the conserved F or W. The D gene is left open where the match is weak. Size values are once, few and many counts, or a class for expanded clones, and some rows have none.

len	j_gene	abundance	d_gene	v_gene	CDR3aa	CDR3nt
13	TRBJ1-1	many	NA	TRBV11-2	CASSGRGNTEAFF	TGTGCCAGCAGCGGCAGGGGGAACACTGAAGCTTTCTTT
15	TRBJ2-7	many	TRBD1	TRBV6-6	CASSYSTGGNYEQYF	TGTGCCAGCAGTTACTCGACAGGGGGTAACTACGAGCAGTACTTC
18	TRBJ2-3	NA	NA	TRBV6-1	CASSEGGRTDRGTDTQYF	TGTGCCAGCAGTGAAGGAGGCCGGACAGACAGAGGCACAGATACGCAGTATTTT
14	TRBJ2-3	NA	TRBD1	TRBV5-4	CASSYGTGQDTQYF	TGTGCCAGCAGCTACGGGACAGGGCAAGATACGCAGTATTTT
15	TRBJ1-5	many	TRBD1	TRBV7-2	CASSSTGRSNQPQHF	TGTGCCAGCAGTTCGACAGGGAGAAGCAATCAGCCCCAGCATTTT
13	TRBJ1-2	NA	NA	TRBV6-1	CASSKGGAQGYTF	TGTGCCAGCAGTAAAGGGGGGGCACAAGGCTACACCTTC
12	TRBJ2-7	many	NA	TRBV12-3/TRBV12-4	CASRPDSYEQYF	TGTGCCAGCAGGCCGGATTCCTACGAGCAGTACTTC
14	TRBJ2-5	many	TRBD2	TRBV20-1	CSAIGASGRKTQYF	TGCAGTGCTATAGGGGCTAGCGGGAGGAAGACCCAGTACTTC
16	TRBJ2-2	NA	NA	TRBV7-9	CASTSAGAGDTGELFF	TGTGCCAGCACCTCCGCCGGGGCAGGAGACACCGGGGAGCTGTTTTTT
16	TRBJ2-1	many	TRBD2	TRBV2	CASSGWTSGSLYEQFF	TGTGCCAGCAGTGGATGGACTAGCGGGAGTTTGTATGAGCAGTTCTTC
17	TRBJ2-1	few	NA	TRBV7-9	CASSLGAGLRSYNEQFF	TGTGCCAGCAGCTTAGGCGCAGGGCTCCGCTCCTACAATGAGCAGTTCTTC
17	TRBJ1-2	few	NA	TRBV7-9	CASSSEGTEVAGYGYTF	TGTGCCAGCAGCTCCGAGGGGACTGAGGTTGCGGGGTATGGCTACACCTTC
15	TRBJ2-1	NA	TRBD2	TRBV20-1	CSARDRASGRREQFF	TGCAGTGCTAGAGATCGGGCTAGCGGGAGGCGGGAGCAGTTCTTC
17	TRBJ2-2	NA	NA	TRBV6-1	CALNTYRGYSYTGELFF	TGTGCCTTAAACACTTATAGAGGGTACAGCTACACCGGGGAGCTGTTTTTT
13	TRBJ1-1	many	NA	TRBV10-3	CAISAELNTEAFF	TGTGCCATCAGTGCAGAATTGAACACTGAAGCTTTCTTT
16	TRBJ2-4	few	NA	TRBV18	CASSPRMTGTKNIQYF	TGTGCCAGCTCACCTAGGATGACAGGAACCAAAAACATTCAGTACTTC
16	TRBJ1-1	NA	TRBD1	TRBV5-1	CASSATGQGMDTEAFF	TGCGCCAGCAGCGCTACGGGACAGGGGATGGACACTGAAGCTTTCTTT
17	TRBJ1-5	many	TRBD1	TRBV6-1	CASSNKQGARVNQPQHF	TGTGCCAGCAGTAACAAACAGGGGGCGAGGGTCAATCAGCCCCAGCATTTT
13	TRBJ1-2	many	NA	TRBV5-1	CASSTFQGDGYTF	TGCGCCAGCAGCACTTTCCAGGGTGACGGCTACACCTTC
14	TRBJ2-7	NA	NA	TRBV2	CASSELASSYEQYF	TGTGCCAGCAGTGAGTTAGCGAGCTCCTACGAGCAGTACTTC
14	TRBJ2-3	few	NA	TRBV6-1	CASRMRGSTDTQYF	TGTGCCAGCAGAATGAGGGGAAGCACAGATACGCAGTATTTT
16	TRBJ2-1	many	NA	TRBV5-1	CASSLGAGSFDNEQFF	TGCGCCAGCAGCTTGGGGGCCGGGAGCTTCGACAATGAGCAGTTCTTC
15	TRBJ2-1	once	NA	TRBV19	CASSIMVGPGGEQFF	TGTGCCAGTAGTATCATGGTGGGACCCGGCGGGGAGCAGTTCTTC
13	TRBJ1-2	many	TRBD1	TRBV24-1	CATSRTGGVGYTF	TGTGCCACCAGTCGCACAGGGGGCGTTGGCTACACCTTC
12	TRBJ2-1	few	NA	TRBV29-1	CSVGQEGNEQFF	TGCAGCGTTGGACAGGAAGGAAATGAGCAGTTCTTC
15	TRBJ2-7	few	TRBD2	TRBV12-3/TRBV12-4	CASSSLAVSSYEQYF	TGTGCCAGCAGTTCCCTAGCGGTAAGCTCCTACGAGCAGTACTTC
14	TRBJ1-5	many	NA	TRBV12-3/TRBV12-4	CASSFAERNQPQHF	TGTGCCAGCAGTTTTGCAGAGCGCAATCAGCCCCAGCATTTT
17	TRBJ2-7	many	TRBD2	TRBV13	CASSQTVAGGSSYEQYF	TGTGCCAGCAGCCAAACCGTAGCGGGAGGGAGCTCCTACGAGCAGTACTTC
15	TRBJ2-7	few	TRBD2	TRBV6-2/TRBV6-3	CASKGGSGDGYEQYF	TGTGCCAGCAAGGGAGGGAGCGGGGATGGATACGAGCAGTACTTC
19	TRBJ1-1	NA	TRBD1	TRBV2	CASSEGQGGGRVRNTEAFF	TGTGCCAGCAGTGAGGGACAGGGGGGAGGGAGGGTCAGGAACACTGAAGCTTTCTTT
15	TRBJ2-5	NA	NA	TRBV5-1	CASSPGTSTLETQYF	TGCGCCAGCAGCCCCGGGACATCTACCTTGGAGACCCAGTACTTC
12	TRBJ2-1	few	NA	TRBV29-1	CSVEGSPDEQFF	TGCAGCGTTGAGGGCAGCCCGGATGAGCAGTTCTTC
12	TRBJ1-5	many	NA	TRBV7-9	CASSLENQPQHF	TGTGCCAGCAGCTTGGAGAATCAGCCCCAGCATTTT
13	TRBJ2-1	NA	TRBD1	TRBV10-3	CAVKGATGDEQFF	TGTGCCGTAAAGGGGGCCACAGGCGATGAGCAGTTCTTC
15	TRBJ2-2	many	TRBD1	TRBV12-3/TRBV12-4	CASTKDRANTGELFF	TGTGCCAGCACCAAGGACAGGGCGAACACCGGGGAGCTGTTTTTT
15	TRBJ2-7	many	TRBD1	TRBV13	CASSLGGTGPYEQYF	TGTGCCAGCAGCTTAGGCGGGACAGGGCCCTACGAGCAGTACTTC